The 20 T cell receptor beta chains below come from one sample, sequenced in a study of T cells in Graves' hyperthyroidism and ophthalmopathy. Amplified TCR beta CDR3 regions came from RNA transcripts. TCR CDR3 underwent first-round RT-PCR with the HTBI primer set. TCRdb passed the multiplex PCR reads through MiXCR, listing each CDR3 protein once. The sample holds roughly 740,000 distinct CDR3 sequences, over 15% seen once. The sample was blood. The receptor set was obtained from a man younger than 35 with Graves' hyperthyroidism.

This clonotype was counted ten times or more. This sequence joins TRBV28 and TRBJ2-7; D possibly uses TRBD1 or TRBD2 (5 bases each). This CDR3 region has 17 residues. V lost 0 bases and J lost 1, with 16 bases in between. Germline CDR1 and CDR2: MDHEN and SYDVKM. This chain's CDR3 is CASSLWGHGTGSYEQYF. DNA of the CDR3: TGTGCCAGCAGTTTATGGGGGCACGGGACGGGGTCCTACGAGCAGTACTTC.

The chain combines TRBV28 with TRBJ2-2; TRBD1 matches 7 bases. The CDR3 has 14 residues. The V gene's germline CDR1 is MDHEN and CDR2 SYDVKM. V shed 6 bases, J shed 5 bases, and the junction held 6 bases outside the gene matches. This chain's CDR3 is CASSTGTATGELFF. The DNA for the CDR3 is TGTGCCAGCAGCACTGGGACAGCGACCGGGGAGCTGTTTTTT.

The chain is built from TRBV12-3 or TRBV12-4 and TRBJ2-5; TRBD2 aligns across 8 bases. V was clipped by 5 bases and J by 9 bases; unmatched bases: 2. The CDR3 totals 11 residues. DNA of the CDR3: TGTGCCAGCAGTCGGCGGGAGGCCCAGTACTTC. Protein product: CASSRREAQYF.

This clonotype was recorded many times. The CDR3 DNA is TGCGCCAGCTTTCGACTAGCGGGAGCAGATACGCAGTATTTT. It yields the protein CASFRLAGADTQYF. The J gene is TRBJ2-3, the V gene TRBV5-1, with 12 bases that match TRBD2. Looked up from germline, CDR1 is SGHRS and CDR2 is YFSETQ. This CDR3 has 14 residues. The trim removed 7 bases at V and 4 bases at J, leaving 4 bases unmatched.

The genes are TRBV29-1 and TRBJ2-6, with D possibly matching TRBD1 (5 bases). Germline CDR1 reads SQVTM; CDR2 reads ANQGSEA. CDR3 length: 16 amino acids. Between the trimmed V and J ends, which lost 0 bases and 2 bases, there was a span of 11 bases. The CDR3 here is CSVEDRKGTGANVLTF. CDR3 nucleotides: TGCAGCGTTGAAGATCGGAAGGGGACTGGGGCCAACGTCCTGACTTTC.

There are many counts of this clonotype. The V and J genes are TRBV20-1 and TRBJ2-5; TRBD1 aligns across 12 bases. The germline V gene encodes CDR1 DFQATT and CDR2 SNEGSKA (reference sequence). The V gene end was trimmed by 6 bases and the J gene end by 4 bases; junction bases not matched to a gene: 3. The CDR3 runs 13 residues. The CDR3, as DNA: TGCAGTGCGGGACAGGGGGCTGGAGAGACCCAGTACTTC. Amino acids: CSAGQGAGETQYF.

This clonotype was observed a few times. DNA of the CDR3: TGCGCCAGCAGCTTGTTGACGGGAGTGGGCACCGGGGAGCTGTTTTTT. Translated, it gives CASSLLTGVGTGELFF. This chain uses TRBV5-1 with TRBJ2-2; possibly TRBD2 for D (6 bases). CDR3 size: 16 residues. The ends were cut back, 1 base at V and 4 bases at J, with 14 bases in the middle. The germline gives CDR1 SGHRS, CDR2 YFSETQ.

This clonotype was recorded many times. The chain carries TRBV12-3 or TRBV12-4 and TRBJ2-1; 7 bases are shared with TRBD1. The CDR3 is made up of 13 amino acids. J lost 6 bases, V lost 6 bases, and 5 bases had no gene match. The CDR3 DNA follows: TGTGCCAGCAGGGGGACAGCTGGCAATGAGCAGTTCTTC. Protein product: CASRGTAGNEQFF.

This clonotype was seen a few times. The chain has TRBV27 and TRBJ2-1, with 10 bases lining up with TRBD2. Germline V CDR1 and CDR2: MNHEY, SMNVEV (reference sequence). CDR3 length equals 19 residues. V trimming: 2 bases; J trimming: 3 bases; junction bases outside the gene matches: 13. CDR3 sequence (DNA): TGTGCCAGCAGTTTAACGGCTAGCGGGAGACACCCGCTCTACAATGAGCAGTTCTTC. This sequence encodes CASSLTASGRHPLYNEQFF.

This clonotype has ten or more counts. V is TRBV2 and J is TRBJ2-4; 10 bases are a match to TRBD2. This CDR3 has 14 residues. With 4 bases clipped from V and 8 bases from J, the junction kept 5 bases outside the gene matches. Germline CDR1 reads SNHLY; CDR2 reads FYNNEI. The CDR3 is CASSALTSGHIQYF. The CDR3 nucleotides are TGTGCCAGCAGTGCCCTGACTAGCGGGCACATTCAGTACTTC.

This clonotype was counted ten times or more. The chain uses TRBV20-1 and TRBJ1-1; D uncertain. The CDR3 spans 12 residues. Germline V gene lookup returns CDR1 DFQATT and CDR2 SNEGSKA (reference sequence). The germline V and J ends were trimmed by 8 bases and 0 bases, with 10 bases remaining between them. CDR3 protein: CSPLWVNTEAFF. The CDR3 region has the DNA TGCAGTCCTCTCTGGGTGAACACTGAAGCTTTCTTT.

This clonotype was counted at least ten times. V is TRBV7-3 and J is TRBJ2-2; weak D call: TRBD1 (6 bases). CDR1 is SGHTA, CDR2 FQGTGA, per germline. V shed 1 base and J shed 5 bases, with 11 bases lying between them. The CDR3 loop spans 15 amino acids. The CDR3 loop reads CASSLKAGVTGELFF. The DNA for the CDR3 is TGTGCCAGCAGCTTAAAGGCAGGGGTGACCGGGGAGCTGTTTTTT.

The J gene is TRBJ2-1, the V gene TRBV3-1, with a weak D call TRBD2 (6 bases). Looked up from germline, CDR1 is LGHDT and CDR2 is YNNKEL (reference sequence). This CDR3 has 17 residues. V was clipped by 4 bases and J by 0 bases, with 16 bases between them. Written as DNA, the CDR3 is TGTGCCAGCAGCCGATCCCGGGACTCCAGCTCCTACAATGAGCAGTTCTTC. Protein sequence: CASSRSRDSSSYNEQFF.

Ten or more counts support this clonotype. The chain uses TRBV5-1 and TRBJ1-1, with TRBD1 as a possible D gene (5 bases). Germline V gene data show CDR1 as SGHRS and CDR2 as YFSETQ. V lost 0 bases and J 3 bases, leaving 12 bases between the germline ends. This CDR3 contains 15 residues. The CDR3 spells CASSLEGAVHTEAFF. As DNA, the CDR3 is TGCGCCAGCAGCTTGGAAGGGGCGGTACACACTGAAGCTTTCTTT.

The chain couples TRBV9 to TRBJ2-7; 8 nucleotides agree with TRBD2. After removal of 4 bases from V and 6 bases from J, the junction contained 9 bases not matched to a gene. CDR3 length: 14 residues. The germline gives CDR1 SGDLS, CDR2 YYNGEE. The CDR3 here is CASSSGTRVSEQYF. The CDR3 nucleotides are TGTGCCAGCAGCTCCGGGACTAGGGTTTCCGAGCAGTACTTC.

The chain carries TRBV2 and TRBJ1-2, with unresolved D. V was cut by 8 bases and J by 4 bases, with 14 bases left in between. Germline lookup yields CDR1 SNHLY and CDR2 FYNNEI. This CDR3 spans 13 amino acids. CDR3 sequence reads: CASGTEGSYGYTF. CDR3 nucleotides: TGTGCCAGCGGTACGGAAGGATCCTATGGCTACACCTTC.

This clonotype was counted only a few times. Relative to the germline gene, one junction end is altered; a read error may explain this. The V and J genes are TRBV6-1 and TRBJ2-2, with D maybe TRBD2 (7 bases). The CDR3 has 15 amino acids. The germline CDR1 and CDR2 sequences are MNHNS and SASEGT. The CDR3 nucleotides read TGTGCCAGCAGGGAAGGGGGGAGGGACACCGGGGAGCTGTTTTTT. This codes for CASREGGRDTGELFF.

The DNA for the CDR3 is TGCGCCAGCAGCTTTGTACAGGGGGCTTTCGAGCAGTACTTC. Translated: CASSFVQGAFEQYF. The rearrangement links TRBV5-1 to TRBJ2-7; 9 bases line up with TRBD1. In germline, CDR1 is SGHRS, CDR2 YFSETQ. V gave up 2 bases and J gave up 6 bases; unmatched junction bases: 6. The CDR3 is 14 residues long.

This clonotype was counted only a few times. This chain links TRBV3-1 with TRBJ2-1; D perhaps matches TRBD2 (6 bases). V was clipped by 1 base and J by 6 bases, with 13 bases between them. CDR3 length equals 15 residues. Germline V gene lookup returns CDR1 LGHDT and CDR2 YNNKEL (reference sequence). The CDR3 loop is CASSQGGLAFNEQFF. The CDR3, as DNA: TGTGCCAGCAGCCAAGGAGGGCTAGCGTTCAATGAGCAGTTCTTC.

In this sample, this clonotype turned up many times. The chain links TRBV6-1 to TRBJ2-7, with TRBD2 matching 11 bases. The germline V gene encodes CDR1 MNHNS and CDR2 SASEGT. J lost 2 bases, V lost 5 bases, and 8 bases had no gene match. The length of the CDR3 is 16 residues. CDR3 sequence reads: CASSQLLAGVPYEQYF. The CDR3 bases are TGTGCCAGCAGTCAGCTACTAGCGGGGGTGCCCTACGAGCAGTACTTC.